Shown below are 10 T cell receptor beta chains from a single sample sequenced in a study of cytomegalovirus exposure and HLA in healthy donors. The PCR made use of 60 Vbeta and 13 Jbeta primers. The assay was immunoSEQ multiplex PCR, and TCRdb's table has in-frame clones only and misses some. The sample lists 150,000 to 160,000 clones; over 70% were seen once. The source material was PBMCs. These TCRs come from a man aged 25 to 40 in good health and CMV-seropositive.

The chain recombines TRBV7-3 with TRBJ2-1; D ambiguous. This CDR3 comprises 15 residues. V was clipped by 5 bases and J by 0 bases, with 11 bases between them. Germline assignment: CDR1 SGHTA and CDR2 FQGTGA. The DNA of the CDR3 is TGTGCCAGCAGCCTCACAGATAGCTCCTACAATGAGCAGTTCTTC. Translation gives CASSLTDSSYNEQFF.

The V and J genes are TRBV27 and TRBJ1-1, with 8 bases identical to TRBD1. CDR3 length: 16 amino acids. The V gene's germline CDR1 is MNHEY and CDR2 SMNVEV (reference sequence). V was clipped by 0 bases and J by 1 base; unmatched bases: 4. The CDR3 here is CASSLSRTGSNTEAFF. DNA for the CDR3: TGTGCCAGCAGTTTATCCCGGACAGGGTCGAACACTGAAGCTTTCTTT.

This rearrangement joins TRBV5-1 to TRBJ1-1, with a tentative D call TRBD1 (5 bases). This CDR3 has 14 residues. V dropped 5 bases and J dropped 1 base, with 12 bases sitting between them. Looked up from germline, CDR1 is SGHRS and CDR2 is YFSETQ. The CDR3 bases are TGCGCCAGCAGGCACGGGGGATCGAACACTGAAGCTTTCTTT. This encodes CASRHGGSNTEAFF.

This chain joins TRBV25-1 and TRBJ1-2; a possible D gene is TRBD1 (5 bases). The V end lost 1 base, the J end lost 8 bases, and 23 bases lay between the germline ends. CDR1 is MGHDK, CDR2 SYGVNS, per germline. The CDR3 sequence is 17 residues long. CDR3 loop: CASSEWGTGGGLDGYTF. The CDR3 DNA follows: TGTGCCAGCAGTGAATGGGGAACCGGCGGGGGACTTGACGGCTACACCTTC.

The CDR3: CASSLISIATNEKLFF. DNA for the CDR3: TGTGCCAGCAGTTTAATCAGTATTGCAACTAATGAAAAACTGTTTTTT. The gene calls are TRBV25-1 and TRBJ1-4; D is undetermined. Germline assignment: CDR1 MGHDK and CDR2 SYGVNS. The CDR3 extends over 16 amino acids. The ends were cut back, 5 bases at V and 0 bases at J, with 13 bases in the middle.

This clone was seen a handful of times. The V and J genes are TRBV7-9 and TRBJ2-3; unclear D gene. Germline CDR1 is SEHNR and CDR2 is FQNEAQ (reference sequence). The CDR3 sequence is 17 residues long. Trimming took off 4 bases at V and 6 bases at J, with 23 bases between the two ends. As DNA, the CDR3 is TGTGCCAGCAGCTCCACCCGGCCACAGCAACCGAAGGATACGCAGTATTTT. Protein product: CASSSTRPQQPKDTQYF. Based on the CDR3 plus reference TRBV7-9 and TRBJ2-3, the full variable domain is DTGVSQNPRHKITKRGQNVTFRCDPISEHNRLYWYRQTLGQGPEFLTYFQNEAQLEKSRLLSDRFSAERPKGSFSTLEIQRTEQGDSAMYLCASSSTRPQQPKDTQYFGPGTRLTVL.

This chain links TRBV6-7 with TRBJ2-1, with 9 bases identical to TRBD2. TRBV6-7 is known as an ORF, though its function is uncertain. This CDR3 contains 17 residues. J lost 3 bases, V lost 1 base, and 7 bases had no gene match. The CDR3 sequence is CASSYFPPSGDYNEQFF. CDR3 bases: TGTGCCAGCAGTTACTTCCCCCCTAGCGGGGACTACAATGAGCAGTTCTTC.

The genes are TRBV28 and TRBJ2-5, with 7 bases that match TRBD2. The DNA end favors TRBJ2-7, so the J call may be wrong. Germline V gene sequence: CDR1 MDHEN, CDR2 SYDVKM. This CDR3 has 15 residues. CDR3 DNA sequence: TGTGCCACCGAGACCTCGGGACTACTCTCCTACGAGCAGTACTTC. This sequence encodes CATETSGLLSYEQYF.

There are a few counts of this clone. Sequence at one end of the junction differs from germline and may be a read error. The chain uses TRBV7-7 and TRBJ2-3, with 7 bases fitting TRBD1. The CDR3 totals 14 residues. The germline V gene has CDR1 SSHAT and CDR2 FNYEAQ (reference sequence). Here the CDR3 reads CASSLDRGTDTQYF. The DNA for the CDR3 is TGTGCTAGCAGCTTAGACAGGGGCACAGATACGCAGTATTTT. The full variable domain, its missing parts supplied by reference TRBV7-7 and TRBJ2-3, is GAGVSQSPRYKVTKRGQDVTLRCDPISSHATLYWYQQALGQGPEFLTYFNYEAQPDKSGLPSDRFSAERPEGSISTLTIQRTEQRDSAMYRCASSLDRGTDTQYFGPGTRLTVL.

This chain uses TRBV5-4 with TRBJ2-7; 8 bases are a match to TRBD1. The length of the CDR3 is 14 residues. V dropped 4 bases and J dropped 1; count of bases not matched to a gene: 4. Germline lookup yields CDR1 SGHNT and CDR2 YYREEE (reference sequence). This CDR3 reads CASSPGQGSYEQYF. The DNA for the CDR3 is TGTGCCAGCAGCCCAGGACAGGGTTCCTACGAGCAGTACTTC.